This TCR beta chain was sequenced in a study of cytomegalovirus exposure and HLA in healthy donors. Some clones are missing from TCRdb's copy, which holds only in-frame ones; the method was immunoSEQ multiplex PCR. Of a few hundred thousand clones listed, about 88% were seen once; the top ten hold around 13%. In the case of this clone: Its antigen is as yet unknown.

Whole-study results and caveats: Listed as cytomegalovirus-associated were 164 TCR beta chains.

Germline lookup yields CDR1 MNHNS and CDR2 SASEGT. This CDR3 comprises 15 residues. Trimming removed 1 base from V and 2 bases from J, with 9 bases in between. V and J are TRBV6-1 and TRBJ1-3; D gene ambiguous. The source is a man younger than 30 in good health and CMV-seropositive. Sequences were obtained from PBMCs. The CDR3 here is CASSEDRHAGNTIYF. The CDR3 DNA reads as TGTGCCAGCAGTGAAGATCGACACGCTGGAAACACCATATATTTT.